This T cell receptor (beta chain) comes out of a study of blood T cell repertoires in COVID-19. Study at large: Samples taken during acute and convalescent COVID-19 were collected in the United States, Italy and Spain. In each case, the material was cDNA or gDNA derived from T cells, B-cell-depleted T cells, or PBMCs.

This CDR3 comprises 14 residues. CDR1 is LGHDT and CDR2 is YNNKEL in the germline V gene (reference sequence). Trimming shortened V by 1 base and J by 9 bases, and 10 bases separated the two germline ends. In the source study's methods: Estimation of nucleated cell counts relied on the amplification of reference gene primers. TCRdb's copy holds only in-frame clones and misses some; the assay was immunoSEQ multiplex PCR. V and J calls and clone size are copied from that table; D and trimming were computed from the DNA. In the table there are 130,000 to 150,000 clones, roughly 80% of which are singletons.

The origin of this receptor is a human donor in a cohort sampled during active COVID-19. The rearrangement joins TRBV3-1 (or the pseudogene TRBV3-2) to TRBJ1-6; D unclear. Material: peripheral blood. CDR3 protein: CASSQGRGSSPLHF. The CDR3 region has the DNA TGTGCCAGCAGCCAAGGACGAGGGAGTTCACCCCTCCACTTT.